The 6 T cell receptor beta chains in this list originate from one sample, sequenced in a study of CD8+ T cells in alopecia areata. RNA was extracted and reverse transcribed into cDNA as the sequencing template. Assay: immunoSEQ multiplex PCR; the TCRdb copy retains only in-frame clones and omits some. The sample gives some 160,000 clones, around 62% of which show up once; just over 35% is in the top ten. Material: CD8+ T cells sorted from blood. The receptors stem from a human donor in good health.

Only a few counts were recorded for this clone. The J gene is TRBJ2-7, the V gene TRBV15; TRBD1 aligns across 7 bases. The CDR3 is made up of 13 amino acids. V was clipped by 5 bases and J by 3 bases; unmatched bases: 4. From germline, CDR1 is LNHNV and CDR2 YYDKDF (reference sequence). CDR3 sequence reads: CATSGGQVYEQYF. The CDR3 DNA sequence: TGTGCCACCAGCGGAGGACAGGTCTACGAGCAGTACTTC.

The rearrangement links TRBV29-1 to TRBJ2-2; 8 bases agree with TRBD2. J was trimmed by 0 bases and V by 1 base; bases with no gene match: 7. The germline gives CDR1 SQVTM, CDR2 ANQGSEA. This CDR3 has 17 amino acids. CDR3 region: CSVEGSSGQPNTGELFF. CDR3 DNA sequence: TGCAGCGTTGAAGGGTCTAGCGGGCAACCGAACACCGGGGAGCTGTTTTTT.

The V and J genes are TRBV2 and TRBJ2-3; 13 bases align to TRBD2. This CDR3 has 15 amino acids. V gave up 8 bases and J gave up 5 bases; unmatched junction bases: 7. The germline V gene has CDR1 SNHLY and CDR2 FYNNEI. CDR3 nucleotides: TGTGCCAGCTGGACTAGCGGGAGTATCGGAGATACGCAGTATTTT. It translates to CASWTSGSIGDTQYF.

The chain is built from TRBV10-2 and TRBJ2-1; tentative D call: TRBD2 (6 bases). Trimming took off 0 bases at V and 3 bases at J, with 9 bases between the two ends. Germline values: CDR1 WSHSY, CDR2 SAAADI. The CDR3 sequence is 15 residues long. The CDR3 DNA follows: TGCGCCAGCAGTGAGTCGGGAGGCTACTACAATGAGCAGTTCTTC. Translating gives CASSESGGYYNEQFF.

There are a few counts of this clone. V is TRBV27 and J is TRBJ1-5; 7 nucleotides align to TRBD1. V dropped 6 bases and J dropped 4; count of bases not matched to a gene: 9. CDR1 and CDR2 (germline): MNHEY, SMNVEV (reference sequence). CDR3 length equals 15 residues. The CDR3 protein is CASSNPDRANQPQHF. CDR3 DNA sequence: TGTGCCAGCAGCAACCCCGACAGGGCGAATCAGCCCCAGCATTTT.

The rearrangement uses TRBV14 and TRBJ2-2, with D perhaps matching TRBD1 or TRBD2 (6 bases each). The CDR3 contains 17 residues. Germline loops: CDR1 SGHDN, CDR2 FVKESK. Trimming removed 1 base from V and 3 bases from J, with 15 bases in between. The CDR3 spells CASSQVFPGAYTGELFF. DNA for the CDR3: TGTGCCAGCAGCCAAGTGTTTCCGGGGGCCTACACCGGGGAGCTGTTTTTT.